The rows below give T cell receptor beta chains drawn from one sample of a study of vaccination and CD4 T cells after COVID-19. TCRdb reanalysed the PCR reads using MiXCR and keeps one entry per CDR3 protein. The data contain some 12,000 distinct CDR3 sequences, about 53% of them singletons. Antigen specificity for these receptors is unknown. The sequencing input was CD4+ T cells from blood, cultured in vitro. The receptors come from a human donor who had recovered from COVID-19. Both conserved end residues are part of each CDR3. Each record gives: clone size, V gene, D gene, J gene, CDR3 DNA, CDR3 protein. D genes are given only for firm matches. Not every row has a clone size; where given, it reads once, few, many or a size class.

NA	TRBV20-1	NA	TRBJ2-7	TGCAGTGCCGGGACCGCCTACGAGCAGTACTTC	CSAGTAYEQYF
NA	TRBV6-1	TRBD2	TRBJ2-3	TGTGCCAGCAGTGGGACTAGCGGGAGTAGGGATACGCAGTATTTT	CASSGTSGSRDTQYF
NA	TRBV6-5	NA	TRBJ2-3	TGTGCCAGCAGTTATGAGGACACTAGCACAGATACGCAGTATTTT	CASSYEDTSTDTQYF
few	TRBV7-9	TRBD2	TRBJ2-2	TGTGCCAGCAGCTCCGCGGGAGTCGGCACCGGGGAGCTGTTTTTT	CASSSAGVGTGELFF
few	TRBV20-1	NA	TRBJ2-5	TGCAGTGCTAGAGCCGCTGTGGGATACCAAGAGACCCAGTACTTC	CSARAAVGYQETQYF
once	TRBV2	TRBD1	TRBJ2-1	TGTGCCAGCAGTGCCATCCGCGGGACAGGGGGATCCCCATCCTACAATGAGCAGTTCTTC	CASSAIRGTGGSPSYNEQFF
NA	TRBV4-2	NA	TRBJ1-1	TGTGCCAGCAGCCAAGATTTGGGAAGTCCTGTCGCTGAAGCTTTCTTT	CASSQDLGSPVAEAFF
few	TRBV27	TRBD1	TRBJ2-7	TGTGCCAGCAGCCCGGACAGGGACGAGCAGTACTTC	CASSPDRDEQYF
few	TRBV28	NA	TRBJ2-7	TGTGCCAGCAGTGAGGACTTGGGCGAGCAGTACTTC	CASSEDLGEQYF
NA	TRBV6-4	NA	TRBJ2-2	TGTGCCAGCAGTGACGGGACTAACACCGGGGAGCTGTTTTTT	CASSDGTNTGELFF
NA	TRBV6-1	TRBD2	TRBJ2-3	TGTGCCAGCAGTCGGACTAGCGGGAGAGGGGATACGCAGTATTTT	CASSRTSGRGDTQYF